This is a list of T cell receptor beta chains from one sample in a study of beta chain features in type 1 diabetes. The data were produced by immunoSEQ multiplex PCR, yet TCRdb's version contains in-frame clones alone and is incomplete. This sample carries 400,000 or so clones, around 12% of them seen once, and the ten largest clones take around 0.0099%. Sequencing was carried out using naive CD4+ T cells from blood. The receptors come from a young woman with type 1 diabetes. Both conserved end residues are part of each CDR3. D genes are given only for firm matches. A clone size is listed for some rows: how often the clone was seen (once, few, many), or a class if it is expanded.

clone size,V gene,D gene,J gene,CDR3 protein,CDR3 DNA
NA,TRBV9,NA,TRBJ1-2,CASRPQGIYGYTF,TGTGCCAGCAGACCACAGGGAATTTATGGCTACACCTTC
few,TRBV18,NA,TRBJ2-7,CASSPNLQGSYEQYF,TGTGCCAGCTCACCCAATCTCCAGGGATCCTACGAGCAGTACTTC
few,TRBV7-9,NA,TRBJ1-5,CASSLMSGTEPQHF,TGTGCCAGCAGCTTAATGTCGGGTACCGAGCCCCAGCATTTT
NA,TRBV2,NA,TRBJ2-7,CATRLGVGTYEQYF,TGTGCCACCAGGTTAGGGGTAGGGACCTACGAGCAGTACTTC
few,TRBV7-3,TRBD1,TRBJ2-3,CASSLEQGTDTQYF,TGTGCCAGCAGCTTAGAACAGGGGACAGATACGCAGTATTTT
NA,TRBV4-1,NA,TRBJ2-2,CASSQFGTMNTGELFF,TGCGCCAGCAGCCAATTTGGCACGATGAACACCGGGGAGCTGTTTTTT
NA,TRBV18,NA,TRBJ2-7,CASSPGQNQGSYEQYF,TGTGCCAGCTCACCAGGACAGAACCAGGGCTCCTACGAGCAGTACTTC
NA,TRBV5-1,TRBD2,TRBJ2-1,CASSLSVREDYNEQFF,TGCGCCAGCAGCTTATCAGTACGGGAGGATTACAATGAGCAGTTCTTC
NA,TRBV7-3,NA,TRBJ2-5,CASSRLRLAGETQYF,TGTGCCAGCAGCCGCCTTAGACTGGCGGGGGAGACCCAGTACTTC
NA,TRBV18,TRBD1,TRBJ2-1,CASFTGQLNEQFF,TGTGCCAGCTTTACGGGACAGCTCAATGAGCAGTTCTTC
NA,TRBV28,NA,TRBJ2-7,CASSLAGMSAYEQYF,TGTGCCAGCAGTTTAGCGGGGATGAGCGCCTACGAGCAGTACTTC
NA,TRBV14,NA,TRBJ1-5,CASSQRYSNQPQHF,TGTGCCAGCAGCCAGAGATATAGCAATCAGCCCCAGCATTTT
NA,TRBV29-1,TRBD1,TRBJ1-3,CSVAGQGERNTIYF,TGCAGCGTAGCGGGACAGGGGGAAAGAAACACCATATATTTT
few,TRBV4-3,TRBD1,TRBJ2-4,CASSPAYRQGNIQYF,TGCGCCAGCAGTCCAGCCTACCGACAGGGAAACATTCAGTACTTC
NA,TRBV29-1,TRBD2,TRBJ2-5,CSVGLAGGQETQYF,TGCAGCGTTGGCCTAGCGGGGGGGCAGGAGACCCAGTACTTC
few,TRBV11-2,TRBD2,TRBJ2-1,CASSLGAGTSAGEQFF,TGTGCCAGCAGCTTAGGAGCCGGGACTAGCGCGGGCGAGCAGTTCTTC
NA,TRBV19,TRBD2,TRBJ2-1,CASGTATSGIYNEQFF,TGTGCCAGTGGCACCGCGACTAGCGGGATCTACAATGAGCAGTTCTTC
few,TRBV10-3,NA,TRBJ1-5,CAISATLTGNQPQHF,TGTGCCATCAGTGCCACACTTACAGGGAATCAGCCCCAGCATTTT